Shown below are 7 T cell receptor beta chains from a single sample sequenced in a study of fetal regulatory T cell absence and autoimmunity. Generated by immunoSEQ multiplex PCR, the TCRdb table keeps only in-frame clones and is missing some. The table records just over 45,000 clones, roughly four fifths of them present only once. The sample taken for sequencing was cord blood. Source of these receptors: a newborn boy with IPEX syndrome.

This clone was recorded a few times. V usage is TRBV18 and J usage is TRBJ2-3; weak D call: TRBD1 (5 bases). V lost 3 bases and J 6 bases, leaving 7 bases between the germline ends. The CDR3 runs to 12 residues. Per germline, CDR1 KGHSH and CDR2 LQKENI. The CDR3, as DNA: TGTGCCAGCTCACCCAGGGCGGATACGCAGTATTTT. As protein: CASSPRADTQYF. Full variable domain (outside the CDR3, taken from reference TRBV18 and TRBJ2-3): NAGVMQNPRHLVRRRGQEARLRCSPMKGHSHVYWYRQLPEEGLKFMVYLQKENIIDESGMPKERFSAEFPKEGPSILRIQQVVRGDSAAYFCASSPRADTQYFGPGTRLTVL.

The chain recombines TRBV18 with TRBJ1-3; no definite D call. This CDR3 has 14 residues. Per germline, CDR1 KGHSH and CDR2 LQKENI. V was clipped by 6 bases and J by 0 bases, with 9 bases between them. For the CDR3, the DNA is TGTGCCAGCTCTCTAACAAACTCTGGAAACACCATATATTTT. Translating it yields CASSLTNSGNTIYF.

This chain uses TRBV6-5 with TRBJ1-5, with D uncertain. The CDR3 is made up of 14 amino acids. The V gene lost 10 bases and the J gene lost 3 bases, with 16 bases spanning the gap. CDR1 and CDR2 from the germline V gene are MNHEY and SVGAGI. The DNA for the CDR3 is TGTGCCACCTCGTCCCAGCGGACCAATCAGCCCCAGCATTTT. Amino acids: CATSSQRTNQPQHF.

This CDR3 reads CASASFSGNTIYF. The CDR3 DNA is TGTGCCAGCGCCAGCTTCTCTGGAAACACCATATATTTT. The chain is built from TRBV27 and TRBJ1-3; D uncertain. The CDR3 loop spans 13 amino acids. V lost 8 bases, J lost 0 bases, and 8 bases lay in between. Germline V gives CDR1 MNHEY, CDR2 SMNVEV (reference sequence).

The CDR3 sequence is CASSQAGQMNTGELFF. For the CDR3, the DNA is TGTGCCAGCAGCCAAGCAGGACAGATGAACACCGGGGAGCTGTTTTTT. The chain couples TRBV7-8 to TRBJ2-2, with D maybe TRBD1 (6 bases). This CDR3 is built from 16 residues. Germline CDR1 is SGHVS and CDR2 is FQNEAQ. V was trimmed by 5 bases and J by 1 base, leaving 14 bases between them.

The chain joins TRBV11-2 to TRBJ2-1; 8 nucleotides align to TRBD2. Trimming took 5 bases from V and 13 from J; bases not matched to a gene: 10. CDR1 and CDR2 (germline): SGHAT, FQNNGV. This CDR3 spans 13 amino acids. CDR3 coding DNA: TGTGCCAGCAGCCCCACGACTAGCGCCCTACAGTTCTTC. Its protein product is CASSPTTSALQFF. Supplemented by reference TRBV11-2 and TRBJ2-1, the full variable domain reads EAGVAQSPRYKIIEKRQSVAFWCNPISGHATLYWYQQILGQGPKLLIQFQNNGVVDDSQLPKDRFSAERLKGVDSTLKIQPAKLEDSAVYLCASSPTTSALQFFGPGTRLTVL.

The chain recombines TRBV19 with TRBJ2-5; D not certain. The V gene's germline CDR1 is LNHDA and CDR2 SQIVND (reference sequence). Trimming cost V 3 bases and J 5 bases, with 4 bases left between them. The CDR3 has 11 residues. The CDR3 bases are TGTGCCAGTAGTATCGACGAGACCCAGTACTTC. Translation: CASSIDETQYF.